The 17 T cell receptor beta chains in this list originate from one sample, sequenced in a study of cytomegalovirus exposure and HLA in healthy donors. 60 Vbeta and 13 Jbeta primers were used in PCR. Produced via immunoSEQ multiplex PCR; TCRdb's table is partial and in-frame only. The sample shows about 130,000 clones, approximately 81% of them seen only once. Sequencing was performed on PBMCs. The receptors derive from a man younger than 35 in good health and CMV-seropositive.

V usage is TRBV4-3 and J usage is TRBJ2-2; possible D gene TRBD2, 6 bases. The CDR3 is 14 amino acids. The V gene lost 1 base and the J gene lost 5 bases, with 8 bases spanning the gap. Germline CDR1 is LGHNA and CDR2 is YSLEER. For the CDR3, the DNA is TGCGCCAGCAGCCAAGTTCGGGGGACCGGGGAGCTGTTTTTT. Its translation is CASSQVRGTGELFF.

The rearrangement joins TRBV7-9 to TRBJ2-3; 10 bases align to TRBD2. Germline V gene sequence: CDR1 SEHNR, CDR2 FQNEAQ (reference sequence). The CDR3 has 14 amino acids. The ends lost 7 bases at V and 9 bases at J; junction bases unmatched: 10. CDR3 amino acids: CASTHTGTSETQYF. CDR3 nucleotide sequence: TGTGCCAGCACGCATACCGGGACTAGCGAGACGCAGTATTTT.

The V gene is TRBV7-9, the J gene TRBJ2-1; 11 bases map to TRBD2. The CDR3 covers 15 residues. V dropped 5 bases and J dropped 9; count of bases not matched to a gene: 9. CDR1 and CDR2 (germline): SEHNR, FQNEAQ (reference sequence). CDR3 bases: TGTGCCAGCAGCGGAACTAGCGGGAGTTGGGGTGAGCAGTTCTTC. Its translation: CASSGTSGSWGEQFF.

The V call is TRBV19, the J call TRBJ1-4, with TRBD1 as a possible D gene (5 bases). Germline-derived CDR1 and CDR2 are LNHDA and SQIVND (reference sequence). Between the trimmed V and J ends, which lost 7 bases and 0 bases, there was a span of 15 bases. This CDR3 comprises 16 residues. CDR3 protein: CASNTGGQATNEKLFF. Here the CDR3 DNA reads TGTGCCAGTAACACGGGGGGTCAGGCAACTAATGAAAAACTGTTTTTT.

The chain employs TRBV4-3 and TRBJ2-5; 7 positions match TRBD1. The CDR3 covers 15 residues. CDR1 and CDR2 (germline): LGHNA, YSLEER. V gave up 3 bases and J gave up 0 bases; unmatched junction bases: 4. The CDR3 spells CASSHSTGHQETQYF. The CDR3 nucleotides read TGCGCCAGCAGCCACTCGACAGGGCACCAAGAGACCCAGTACTTC.

This chain connects TRBV5-6 to TRBJ1-2, with D maybe TRBD1 (5 bases). Germline CDR1 reads SGHDT; CDR2 reads YYEEEE. The CDR3 is 13 residues long. Trimming removed 4 bases from V and 1 base from J, with 8 bases in between. In nucleotides, the CDR3 is TGTGCCAGCAGCCAGACAGTTAACTATGGCTACACCTTC. Translating it yields CASSQTVNYGYTF.

The rearrangement links TRBV5-1 to TRBJ1-3, with 7 bases that match TRBD1. After removal of 2 bases from V and 4 bases from J, the junction contained 6 bases not matched to a gene. There are 15 residues in the CDR3. In germline, CDR1 is SGHRS, CDR2 YFSETQ. The CDR3 protein is CASSLQGSTGNTIYF. The CDR3 DNA reads TGCGCCAGCAGCTTACAGGGGTCTACAGGAAACACCATATATTTT.

This chain links TRBV19 with TRBJ1-2; D is perhaps TRBD1 (6 bases). Germline V gene lookup returns CDR1 LNHDA and CDR2 SQIVND (reference sequence). V gave up 9 bases and J gave up 4 bases, with 12 bases separating them. This CDR3 spans 12 amino acids. CDR3 bases: TGTGCCAGCTCTACAGGGACCTATGGCTACACCTTC. This sequence encodes CASSTGTYGYTF.

The V and J genes are TRBV6-1 and TRBJ1-1, with 8 bases that match TRBD1. Germline assignment: CDR1 MNHNS and CDR2 SASEGT. This CDR3 region has 15 residues. Trimming cost V 6 bases and J 1 base; bases outside gene matches: 7. CDR3 in amino acids: CASSGQGVENTEAFF. CDR3 in DNA: TGTGCCAGCAGCGGACAGGGAGTGGAGAACACTGAAGCTTTCTTT.

The rearrangement joins TRBV19 to TRBJ2-1; 15 bases align to TRBD2. There are 16 residues in the CDR3. With V trimmed by 5 bases and J by 7 bases, 6 bases remained unmatched. The germline V gene has CDR1 LNHDA and CDR2 SQIVND (reference sequence). CDR3 bases: TGTGCCAGTAGTTGGACTAGCGGGAGGGTTCTGAATGAGCAGTTCTTC. It codes for CASSWTSGRVLNEQFF. The full variable domain, with the rest looked up from reference TRBV19 and TRBJ2-1, is DGGITQSPKYLFRKEGQNVTLSCEQNLNHDAMYWYRQDPGQGLRLIYYSQIVNDFQKGDIAEGYSVSREKKESFPLTVTSAQKNPTAFYLCASSWTSGRVLNEQFFGPGTRLTVL.

J is TRBJ2-1 and V is TRBV7-9, with D perhaps TRBD1 (6 bases). Germline V gene data show CDR1 as SEHNR and CDR2 as FQNEAQ (reference sequence). V was clipped by 0 bases and J by 11 bases, with 11 bases between them. CDR3 size: 13 residues. CDR3 residues: CASSLALGGKQFF. The CDR3 DNA follows: TGTGCCAGCAGCTTAGCATTAGGGGGTAAGCAGTTCTTC.

The chain employs TRBV11-2 and TRBJ2-5; D gene ambiguous. The germline V gene encodes CDR1 SGHAT and CDR2 FQNNGV. The CDR3 is 14 residues long. Trimming removed 0 bases from V and 5 bases from J, with 10 bases in between. CDR3 protein: CASSLERNAETQYF. CDR3 in DNA: TGTGCCAGCAGCTTAGAGCGGAACGCGGAGACCCAGTACTTC.

The V and J genes are TRBV6-6 and TRBJ1-1; 7 bases align to TRBD1. The CDR3 contains 13 residues. V lost 2 bases, J lost 4 bases, and 1 base stayed unmatched. The germline V gene encodes CDR1 MNHNY and CDR2 SVGAGI (reference sequence). The CDR3 here is CASSYRQGTEAFF. CDR3 nucleotide sequence: TGTGCCAGCAGTTACCGACAGGGCACTGAAGCTTTCTTT.

V gene TRBV10-1 combines with J gene TRBJ2-7, with TRBD2 identical over 9 bases. Per the germline V gene, CDR1 is WNHNN and CDR2 is SYGVQD (reference sequence). V trimming: 4 bases; J trimming: 3 bases; junction bases outside the gene matches: 1. This CDR3 comprises 13 residues. The CDR3 sequence: CASSASGNYEQYF. The CDR3 nucleotides are TGCGCCAGCAGTGCTAGCGGGAACTACGAGCAGTACTTC.

V gene TRBV5-1 combines with J gene TRBJ2-1; possibly TRBD1 for D (6 bases). CDR3 size: 17 residues. V shed 4 bases and J shed 0 bases, with 17 bases lying between them. From germline, CDR1 is SGHRS and CDR2 YFSETQ. CDR3 residues: CASSSKNRVFSYNEQFF. CDR3 coding DNA: TGCGCCAGCAGCAGCAAGAACAGGGTTTTCTCCTACAATGAGCAGTTCTTC.

The chain couples TRBV7-2 to TRBJ1-2; TRBD1 is a possible D gene (6 bases). The CDR3 length is 14 residues. V lost 8 bases, J lost 7 bases, and 20 bases lay in between. Per germline, CDR1 SGHTA and CDR2 FQGNSA. The CDR3 coding sequence is TGTGCCAGCCGCACCGGGACACGGGAAGGTGGCTACACCTTC. As protein: CASRTGTREGGYTF.

This chain links TRBV10-3 with TRBJ1-4; TRBD1 is a possible D gene (5 bases). Germline CDR1 ENHRY, CDR2 SYGVKD. Trimming took 2 bases from V and 2 from J, leaving 9 bases between them. This CDR3 spans 15 amino acids. CDR3 sequence reads: CAISEGAGTNEKLFF. CDR3 nucleotide sequence: TGTGCCATCAGTGAGGGGGCAGGGACTAATGAAAAACTGTTTTTT.